Each of the 27 T cell receptor beta chains below was sequenced from the same sample in a study of shared clonotypes between healthy human individuals. Some clones are missing from TCRdb's copy, which holds only in-frame ones; the method was immunoSEQ multiplex PCR. The profile shows more than 1 million clones, about 84% of them singletons. Sequencing input: memory CD4+ T cells from PBMCs. Subset in this sample: CD45RA-negative fraction. All receptors derive from a man aged 18 to 30 in good health. Some clones in this sample may be carry-over from other donors' samples.

The J gene is TRBJ2-5, the V gene TRBV27; D may be TRBD2 (7 bases). The assigned J gene may be wrong: the sequence end matches TRBJ2-7 better. The CDR3 extends over 13 amino acids. Germline loops: CDR1 MNHEY, CDR2 SMNVEV (reference sequence). This CDR3 is CASSLGGLYEQYF. The CDR3 bases are TGTGCCAGCAGTTTGGGGGGGCTCTACGAGCAGTACTTC.

The chain has TRBV18 and TRBJ2-1; 11 bases are shared with TRBD2. Trimming cost V 6 bases and J 5 bases; bases outside gene matches: 6. Germline V gives CDR1 KGHSH, CDR2 LQKENI. CDR3 length: 15 residues. CDR3 residues: CASSPIAGGNNEQFF. Here the CDR3 DNA reads TGTGCCAGCTCGCCAATAGCGGGAGGGAACAATGAGCAGTTCTTC. Using reference TRBV18 and TRBJ2-1 for the parts outside the CDR3, the full variable domain is NAGVMQNPRHLVRRRGQEARLRCSPMKGHSHVYWYRQLPEEGLKFMVYLQKENIIDESGMPKERFSAEFPKEGPSILRIQQVVRGDSAAYFCASSPIAGGNNEQFFGPGTRLTVL.

Regarding this clone: The same CDR3 is also encoded by other DNA sequences in this sample. The chain is built from TRBV2 and TRBJ1-1; 12 bases agree with TRBD1. The CDR3 runs 14 residues. In germline, CDR1 is SNHLY, CDR2 FYNNEI. The V and J ends lost 6 bases and 3 bases, in that order; junction bases with no gene match: 2. The CDR3 protein is CASSGTGGDTEAFF. For the CDR3, the DNA is TGTGCCAGCAGCGGGACAGGGGGCGACACTGAAGCTTTCTTT.

This clone was counted once. The same CDR3 is also encoded by other DNA sequences in this sample. J is TRBJ2-5 and V is TRBV5-1, with 7 positions matching TRBD2. The CDR3 totals 15 residues. After removal of 0 bases from V and 1 base from J, the junction contained 3 bases not matched to a gene. CDR1 and CDR2 from the germline V gene are SGHRS and YFSETQ. Here the CDR3 reads CASSLAAGVQETQYF. The CDR3 bases are TGCGCCAGCAGCTTGGCTGCGGGAGTCCAAGAGACCCAGTACTTC.

V usage is TRBV28 and J usage is TRBJ2-4; 11 nucleotides agree with TRBD1. The CDR3 consists of 16 residues. The junction had 4 bases not matched to a gene; V was cut back by 4 bases and J by 2 bases. In germline, CDR1 is MDHEN, CDR2 SYDVKM. The CDR3 loop reads CASSSWTGGTKNIQYF. The CDR3 coding sequence is TGTGCCAGCAGTTCTTGGACAGGGGGCACCAAAAACATTCAGTACTTC.

In the case of this clone: The junction differs from germline at one of its ends, possibly a read error. The chain couples TRBV5-6 to TRBJ1-5; 11 bases line up with TRBD1. There are 16 residues in the CDR3. From germline, CDR1 is SGHDT and CDR2 YYEEEE. The CDR3, as DNA: TGTGCCAGCAGCAGCCGGACAGGGGGCTTGGGCCAGCTCCAGCATTTT. Translating gives CASSSRTGGLGQLQHF.

The CDR3 DNA is TGTGCCAGCAGCATTTCCCACGGGTTGGATGAAAAACTGTTTTTT. This gives the protein CASSISHGLDEKLFF. This rearrangement joins TRBV9 to TRBJ1-4, with D hard to call. There are 15 residues in the CDR3. Per germline, CDR1 SGDLS and CDR2 YYNGEE. The V end lost 4 bases, the J end lost 6 bases, and 16 bases lay between the germline ends.

The chain uses TRBV7-8 and TRBJ2-5; no firm D call. CDR1 is SGHVS, CDR2 FQNEAQ, per germline. The CDR3 spans 12 residues. V lost 5 bases to trimming and J lost 5 bases, with 9 bases between them. The CDR3 is CASSRGGETQYF. In DNA, the CDR3 is TGTGCCAGCAGCCGAGGTGGGGAGACCCAGTACTTC.

This chain connects TRBV28 to TRBJ1-5; unclear D gene. The germline V gene encodes CDR1 MDHEN and CDR2 SYDVKM. The V and J ends lost 2 bases and 0 bases respectively, with 20 bases between them. The CDR3 runs to 19 residues. The CDR3 here is CASSLPVTRSLHSNQPQHF. DNA of the CDR3: TGTGCCAGCAGTTTACCCGTGACACGAAGTCTCCATAGCAATCAGCCCCAGCATTTT. Combining the CDR3 with reference TRBV28 and TRBJ1-5 gives the whole variable domain DVKVTQSSRYLVKRTGEKVFLECVQDMDHENMFWYRQDPGLGLRLIYFSYDVKMKEKGDIPEGYSVSREKKERFSLILESASTNQTSMYLCASSLPVTRSLHSNQPQHFGDGTRLSIL.

The chain employs TRBV29-1 and TRBJ1-2; 8 bases are a match to TRBD1. The V gene's germline CDR1 is SQVTM and CDR2 ANQGSEA. With V trimmed by 5 bases and J by 6 bases, 5 bases remained unmatched. The CDR3 is 12 residues long. The CDR3 sequence: CSVKTGDDGYTF. The CDR3, as DNA: TGCAGCGTTAAGACAGGGGACGATGGCTACACCTTC.

This chain uses TRBV2 with TRBJ2-4, with D maybe TRBD1 (6 bases). Between the trimmed V and J ends, which lost 3 bases and 6 bases, there was a span of 6 bases. Germline loops: CDR1 SNHLY, CDR2 FYNNEI. CDR3 length: 12 amino acids. The CDR3 DNA reads TGTGCCAGCAGTGACAGGGGAAACATTCAGTACTTC. It codes for CASSDRGNIQYF.

The V gene is TRBV29-1, the J gene TRBJ2-7; D might be TRBD2 (5 bases). CDR3 size: 13 residues. Between the trimmed V and J ends, which lost 5 bases and 3 bases, there was a span of 14 bases. CDR1 SQVTM and CDR2 ANQGSEA come from the germline V gene. The CDR3 loop reads CSVLPSGVYEQYF. In nucleotides, the CDR3 is TGCAGCGTTCTCCCCTCCGGGGTCTACGAGCAGTACTTC.

The J gene is TRBJ1-2, the V gene TRBV28; D is perhaps TRBD1 (5 bases). The CDR3 consists of 13 residues. V gave up 11 bases and J gave up 8 bases, with 21 bases separating them. The germline V gene encodes CDR1 MDHEN and CDR2 SYDVKM. CDR3 sequence (DNA): TGTGCCGCGTTGTCGGGGGGGAGGCGGGGCTACACCTTC. It encodes CAALSGGRRGYTF.

The count of this clone is one. The chain has TRBV4-1 and TRBJ2-1; D remains ambiguous. CDR3 size: 14 residues. The germline CDR1 and CDR2 sequences are MGHRA and YSYEKL. V lost 7 bases to trimming and J lost 0 bases, with 10 bases between them. This chain's CDR3 is CASKTPSSYNEQFF. For the CDR3, the DNA is TGCGCCAGCAAAACCCCGAGCTCCTACAATGAGCAGTTCTTC.

The V call is TRBV12-5, the J call TRBJ1-1, with D perhaps matching TRBD1 (5 bases). The CDR3 extends over 12 amino acids. Germline-derived CDR1 and CDR2 are LGHNT and FRNRAP. With 0 bases removed from V and 11 bases from J, the gap between germline ends came to 10 bases. This CDR3 reads CASGLVPGRAFF. The DNA of the CDR3 is TGTGCTAGTGGTTTGGTACCAGGGCGGGCTTTCTTT.

The chain recombines TRBV28 with TRBJ1-1; D is uncertain. This CDR3 spans 13 amino acids. Germline V gives CDR1 MDHEN, CDR2 SYDVKM. Trimming pared 5 bases from V and 10 bases from J, leaving 17 bases between. DNA of the CDR3: TGTGCCAGCAGTATATTAAATCTAGACGGAGCTTTCTTT. It specifies CASSILNLDGAFF.

This clone occurred a few times. The rearrangement uses TRBV9 and TRBJ2-6; D perhaps matches TRBD1 (6 bases). This CDR3 comprises 16 residues. In germline, CDR1 is SGDLS, CDR2 YYNGEE. Trimming pared 3 bases from V and 2 bases from J, leaving 12 bases between. DNA of the CDR3: TGTGCCAGCAGCGCGAATCAGGGGACTGGGGCCAACGTCCTGACTTTC. Translated: CASSANQGTGANVLTF.

CDR3 sequence reads: CASSQENGSWDEQFF. The DNA of the CDR3 is TGCGCCAGCAGCCAAGAAAACGGGAGTTGGGATGAGCAGTTCTTC. The chain joins TRBV4-1 to TRBJ2-1; D possibly corresponds to TRBD2 (6 bases). This CDR3 has 15 amino acids. The V gene lost 0 bases and the J gene lost 8 bases, with 14 bases spanning the gap. Germline-derived CDR1 and CDR2 are MGHRA and YSYEKL.

This rearrangement joins TRBV7-3 to TRBJ1-2, with 10 bases fitting TRBD1. Germline CDR1 SGHTA, CDR2 FQGTGA. The CDR3 covers 13 residues. J gave up 6 bases and V 5 bases, and 3 bases lay outside the gene matches. The CDR3 bases are TGTGCCAGCAGCCGAGGGACAGGGGATGGCTACACCTTC. Its translation: CASSRGTGDGYTF. Combining the CDR3 with reference TRBV7-3 and TRBJ1-2 gives the whole variable domain GAGVSQTPSNKVTEKGKYVELRCDPISGHTALYWYRQSLGQGPEFLIYFQGTGAADDSGLPNDRFFAVRPEGSVSTLKIQRTERGDSAVYLCASSRGTGDGYTFGSGTRLTVV.

The sample holds many counts of this clone. V gene TRBV11-1 combines with J gene TRBJ2-7, with a weak D call TRBD2 (6 bases). The CDR3 consists of 17 residues. Germline CDR1 and CDR2: SGHAT and FQDESV (reference sequence). Between the trimmed V and J ends, which lost 2 bases and 2 bases, there was a span of 19 bases. CDR3 sequence (DNA): TGTGCCAGCAGCTTACCTGCGGTGGCGGGAACCACCTACGAGCAGTACTTC. Translated: CASSLPAVAGTTYEQYF.

This clone was seen a handful of times. The CDR3 sequence: CAWSADYTGTSGRARETQYF. The CDR3 DNA is TGTGCCTGGAGTGCCGACTATACCGGGACTAGCGGGAGGGCCAGGGAGACCCAGTACTTC. The gene calls are TRBV30 and TRBJ2-5, with 16 bases matching TRBD2. J lost 5 bases, V lost 1 base, and 16 bases had no gene match. Germline lookup yields CDR1 GTSNPN and CDR2 SVGIG (reference sequence). The CDR3 has 20 amino acids.

Comment on this clone: A far larger clone is off by one base, so a read error is likely. Other DNA sequences of this sample code for an identical CDR3. This rearrangement joins TRBV5-1 to TRBJ2-3; D remains ambiguous. This CDR3 has 12 amino acids. CDR1 and CDR2 (germline): SGHRS, YFSETQ. V lost 1 base to trimming and J lost 2 bases, with 2 bases between them. For the CDR3, the DNA is TGCGCCAGCAGCTTGAACACAGATACGCAGTATTTT. It specifies CASSLNTDTQYF.

This rearrangement joins TRBV9 to TRBJ2-1; D gene uncertain. V was trimmed by 2 bases and J by 4 bases, leaving 7 bases between them. This CDR3 contains 13 residues. Looked up from germline, CDR1 is SGDLS and CDR2 is YYNGEE. CDR3 bases: TGTGCCAGCAGCGTTTCCGGATACAATGAGCAGTTCTTC. Translating it yields CASSVSGYNEQFF.

The chain couples TRBV5-1 to TRBJ2-5, with D possibly matching TRBD1 (6 bases). Deletions cut 3 bases from V and 4 bases from J, with 22 bases between. Germline CDR1 SGHRS, CDR2 YFSETQ. This CDR3 comprises 17 residues. CDR3 DNA: TGCGCCAGCAGCTGGAAAAAAAGGGACAAATGGGGAGAGACCCAGTACTTC. It translates to CASSWKKRDKWGETQYF.

A remark on this clone: Other DNA sequences in the sample encode the same CDR3. This chain uses TRBV5-1 with TRBJ2-7, with TRBD1 identical over 9 bases. CDR1 and CDR2 from the germline V gene are SGHRS and YFSETQ. This CDR3 region has 14 residues. The V gene end was trimmed by 4 bases and the J gene end by 5 bases; junction bases not matched to a gene: 7. The CDR3: CASSPGTGKNEQYF. CDR3 bases: TGCGCCAGCAGCCCGGGGACAGGGAAGAACGAGCAGTACTTC.

The V gene is TRBV30, the J gene TRBJ1-1; a weak D match, TRBD1 (6 bases). The CDR3 is 16 amino acids. CDR1 GTSNPN and CDR2 SVGIG come from the germline V gene (reference sequence). Deletions cut 8 bases from V and 1 base from J, with 23 bases between. The CDR3 sequence: CARVVGAALGNTEAFF. The CDR3, as DNA: TGTGCCCGCGTGGTGGGGGCGGCCTTGGGGAACACTGAAGCTTTCTTT.

This chain connects TRBV7-3 to TRBJ2-5; D gene ambiguous. The germline gives CDR1 SGHTA, CDR2 FQGTGA. The V and J ends lost 0 bases and 0 bases respectively, with 5 bases between them. This CDR3 is 14 amino acids long. CDR3 region: CASSLTVNQETQYF. The CDR3 region has the DNA TGTGCCAGCAGCTTAACTGTGAACCAAGAGACCCAGTACTTC.